These 17 T cell receptor beta chains came from one sample sequenced in a study of blood T cell repertoires in COVID-19. Produced via immunoSEQ multiplex PCR; TCRdb's table is partial and in-frame only. The sample includes 110,000 or so clones, roughly 80% of them seen just once. The sequencing sample was made of peripheral blood. All receptors derive from an elderly woman with acute or convalescent COVID-19.

This clone has a handful of counts. The V call is TRBV14, the J call TRBJ1-3, with 9 nucleotides matching TRBD1. Germline V CDR1 and CDR2: SGHDN, FVKESK. Trimming at V came to 4 bases and at J to 7 bases, leaving 14 bases not matched to a gene. This CDR3 has 17 residues. DNA of the CDR3: TGTGCCAGCAGCCGGACAGGGGCTAACTACGCCGGGAACACCATATATTTT. This gives the protein CASSRTGANYAGNTIYF. Full variable domain (missing parts from reference TRBV14 and TRBJ1-3): EAGVTQFPSHSVIEKGQTVTLRCDPISGHDNLYWYRRVMGKEIKFLLHFVKESKQDESGMPNNRFLAERTGGTYSTLKVQPAELEDSGVYFCASSRTGANYAGNTIYFGEGSWLTVV.

This chain joins TRBV2 and TRBJ2-3; the match to TRBD2 covers 12 bases. This CDR3 is built from 14 residues. V lost 4 bases to trimming and J lost 5 bases; unmatched junction nucleotides: 1. Germline lookup yields CDR1 SNHLY and CDR2 FYNNEI. CDR3 region: CASSVGLAGDTQYF. The CDR3 DNA sequence: TGTGCCAGCAGTGTGGGACTAGCGGGAGATACGCAGTATTTT.

This clone was observed a handful of times. The chain combines TRBV3-1 (or the pseudogene TRBV3-2) with TRBJ2-2, with 11 nucleotides matching TRBD2. The germline gives CDR1 LGHDT, CDR2 YNNKEL (reference sequence). This CDR3 is built from 18 residues. J was trimmed by 3 bases and V by 0 bases; bases with no gene match: 6. Here the CDR3 DNA reads TGTGCCAGCAGCCAAGATGGGTCTAGCGGGAGGCACACCGGGGAGCTGTTTTTT. Protein: CASSQDGSSGRHTGELFF.

The V and J genes are TRBV6-5 and TRBJ1-1, with D tentatively TRBD1 (6 bases). Germline CDR1 is MNHEY and CDR2 is SVGAGI. The CDR3 length is 14 residues. Deletions cut 6 bases from V and 5 bases from J, with 16 bases between. CDR3 residues: CASSVEEGVTEAFF. For the CDR3, the DNA is TGTGCCAGCAGCGTGGAAGAGGGGGTAACTGAAGCTTTCTTT.

The J gene is TRBJ2-1, the V gene TRBV2, with D uncertain. This CDR3 contains 14 residues. V lost 6 bases and J 0 bases, leaving 9 bases between the germline ends. CDR1 is SNHLY and CDR2 is FYNNEI in the germline V gene. The CDR3 bases are TGTGCCAGCAGGTCGGGTGTCTCCTACAATGAGCAGTTCTTC. Translating it yields CASRSGVSYNEQFF.

The genes are TRBV12-3 or TRBV12-4 and TRBJ2-2; 7 nucleotides align to TRBD2. V lost 6 bases, J lost 6 bases, and 4 bases stayed unmatched. The CDR3 is 13 amino acids. The CDR3 is CASRLTSAGELFF. The CDR3 coding sequence is TGTGCCAGCAGATTAACTAGCGCCGGGGAGCTGTTTTTT.

This clone has only one observation. V usage is TRBV12-5 and J usage is TRBJ1-5, with a possible D match to TRBD1 (5 bases). V was clipped by 5 bases and J by 2 bases, with 13 bases between them. CDR1 and CDR2 from the germline V gene are LGHNT and FRNRAP. The CDR3 is made up of 15 amino acids. DNA for the CDR3: TGTGCTAGTGGTCCTCGTGGGGGGGGCAATCAGCCCCAGCATTTT. As protein: CASGPRGGGNQPQHF.

The chain is built from TRBV7-9 and TRBJ2-5; perhaps TRBD2 as D (6 bases). Trimming shortened V by 2 bases and J by 5 bases, and 15 bases separated the two germline ends. Germline-derived CDR1 and CDR2 are SEHNR and FQNEAQ (reference sequence). This CDR3 is built from 15 residues. The CDR3 region has the DNA TGTGCCAGCAGCTTACAAACGGGGGTCTTGGAGACCCAGTACTTC. Its protein is CASSLQTGVLETQYF.

The chain joins TRBV9 to TRBJ1-1; weak D call: TRBD1 (6 bases). The CDR3 loop spans 13 amino acids. The germline V gene has CDR1 SGDLS and CDR2 YYNGEE. Deletions cut 0 bases from V and 3 bases from J, with 6 bases between. CDR3 bases: TGTGCCAGCAGCGTAGCAGGGGACACTGAAGCTTTCTTT. Amino acid sequence: CASSVAGDTEAFF.

The V call is TRBV11-3, the J call TRBJ2-3, with TRBD2 matching 10 bases. Trimming took 2 bases from V and 1 from J; bases not matched to a gene: 6. The CDR3 has 17 amino acids. Looked up from germline, CDR1 is SGHNT and CDR2 is YENEEA. In DNA form, the CDR3 reads TGTGCCAGCAGCTTACGGACTAGCGGCATGGGCACAGATACGCAGTATTTT. Translating gives CASSLRTSGMGTDTQYF.

The rearrangement joins TRBV12-2 to TRBJ2-3; TRBD2, as called in the table, went unchecked against the DNA. TRBV12-2 is tagged as a pseudogene. There are 18 residues in the CDR3. The CDR3 nucleotides read TGTGCAAGTCGCTTAGAGCCCGGGACTAGCCCTAGCACAGATACGCAGTATTTT. Protein: CASRLEPGTSPSTDTQYF.

V and J are TRBV2 and TRBJ2-1, with D tentatively TRBD1 (5 bases). This CDR3 is built from 16 residues. CDR1 and CDR2 from the germline V gene are SNHLY and FYNNEI. Trimming removed 3 bases from V and 5 bases from J, with 17 bases in between. The CDR3 DNA sequence: TGTGCCAGCAGTGAGTGGGGCAGGCTCTCAGACAATGAGCAGTTCTTC. Its protein product is CASSEWGRLSDNEQFF.

This chain links TRBV19 with TRBJ2-1, with 7 bases fitting TRBD1. This CDR3 is built from 14 residues. Trimming removed 4 bases from V and 7 bases from J; junction bases left unmatched: 7. Germline V gives CDR1 LNHDA, CDR2 SQIVND (reference sequence). The CDR3 sequence is CASSKTGTVNEQFF. CDR3 coding DNA: TGTGCCAGTAGTAAAACCGGGACAGTAAATGAGCAGTTCTTC.

The chain carries TRBV6-1 and TRBJ1-5; no reliable D call. V was cut by 2 bases and J by 3 bases, with 8 bases left in between. Germline CDR1 and CDR2: MNHNS and SASEGT. This CDR3 spans 14 amino acids. This chain's CDR3 is CASSELSVNQPQHF. In DNA form, the CDR3 reads TGTGCCAGCAGTGAACTGTCAGTCAATCAGCCCCAGCATTTT.

The J gene is TRBJ1-2, the V gene TRBV5-1; 7 bases are shared with TRBD1. V trimming: 5 bases; J trimming: 6 bases; junction bases outside the gene matches: 4. CDR1 and CDR2 from the germline V gene are SGHRS and YFSETQ. CDR3 length: 12 amino acids. The CDR3 spells CASSYTGDGYTF. CDR3 coding DNA: TGCGCCAGCAGTTATACAGGGGATGGCTACACCTTC.

The chain joins TRBV5-1 to TRBJ2-1; D is uncertain. V was trimmed by 1 base and J by 3 bases, leaving 14 bases between them. The CDR3 is made up of 16 amino acids. Germline V gene lookup returns CDR1 SGHRS and CDR2 YFSETQ. CDR3: CASSLFPAGNYNEQFF. The CDR3 DNA reads TGCGCCAGCAGCTTGTTTCCGGCAGGCAACTACAATGAGCAGTTCTTC.

The chain recombines TRBV19 with TRBJ1-5, with D unresolved. Germline V gene data show CDR1 as LNHDA and CDR2 as SQIVND (reference sequence). The CDR3 loop spans 13 amino acids. The V gene lost 7 bases and the J gene lost 3 bases, with 10 bases spanning the gap. The CDR3 is CASTPSVNQPQHF. In nucleotides, the CDR3 is TGTGCCAGTACCCCATCGGTCAATCAGCCCCAGCATTTT.